The rows below give T cell receptor beta chains drawn from one sample of a study of T-cell memory formation after mild COVID-19. MiXCR, applied by TCRdb to the 5' RACE reads, yields one record per CDR3 protein. Here the sample spans 350,000 to 450,000 distinct CDR3 sequences, roughly 20% being singletons. The sample taken for sequencing was PBMCs or a T cell subset sorted from them (not recorded which). These receptors all come from an adult woman who had mild COVID-19 (a few samples of this study predate the infection). Cell type and time point are not known. The CDR3 runs from the conserved cysteine through the conserved F or W. D genes are given only for firm matches. Size is stated for part of the rows, as once, few or many counts, or as a class when the clone is expanded.

CDR3: CASSVDGTQETQYF; DNA: TGTGCCAGCAGCGTAGACGGGACCCAAGAGACCCAGTACTTC; J: TRBJ2-5; V: TRBV9; D: .; size: .
CDR3: CASSFPTGGSRNEQYF; DNA: TGTGCCAGCAGCTTCCCGACAGGGGGCTCTCGGAACGAGCAGTACTTC; J: TRBJ2-7; V: TRBV7-6; D: TRBD1; size: .
CDR3: CASSLGQGRTEAFF; DNA: TGTGCCAGCAGCTTAGGACAGGGAAGGACTGAAGCTTTCTTT; J: TRBJ1-1; V: TRBV7-6; D: TRBD1; size: .
CDR3: CASSPREPGGDTQYF; DNA: TGTGCCAGCAGCCCACGGGAGCCCGGGGGGGATACGCAGTATTTT; J: TRBJ2-3; V: TRBV12-3/TRBV12-4; D: TRBD2; size: few
CDR3: CSVQPGGNTEAFF; DNA: TGCAGCGTCCAACCCGGGGGGAACACTGAAGCTTTCTTT; J: TRBJ1-1; V: TRBV29-1; D: .; size: .
CDR3: CSVNGGSIQYF; DNA: TGCAGTGTCAACGGGGGAAGCATTCAGTACTTC; J: TRBJ2-4; V: TRBV20-1; D: .; size: few
CDR3: CASSLAASQETQYF; DNA: TGCGCCAGCAGCTTGGCTGCATCTCAAGAGACCCAGTACTTC; J: TRBJ2-5; V: TRBV5-1; D: .; size: many
CDR3: CASSLGRRFTDTQYF; DNA: TGCGCCAGCAGCTTGGGGCGGAGGTTCACAGATACGCAGTATTTT; J: TRBJ2-3; V: TRBV5-1; D: .; size: .
CDR3: CASSFVRGGSDTQYF; DNA: TGCGCCAGCAGCTTCGTCCGCGGGGGGAGCGATACGCAGTATTTT; J: TRBJ2-3; V: TRBV5-1; D: TRBD2; size: many
CDR3: CASSHPGQGNTEAFF; DNA: TGTGCCAGCTCACATCCGGGACAGGGGAACACTGAAGCTTTCTTT; J: TRBJ1-1; V: TRBV18; D: TRBD1; size: .
CDR3: CSARTGAVGTEAFF; DNA: TGCAGTGCTAGAACAGGGGCGGTGGGCACTGAAGCTTTCTTT; J: TRBJ1-1; V: TRBV20-1; D: TRBD1; size: .
CDR3: CASNLGLAGASYNEQFF; DNA: TGTGCCAGCAACCTCGGACTAGCGGGAGCCTCCTACAATGAGCAGTTCTTC; J: TRBJ2-1; V: TRBV7-9; D: TRBD2; size: few
CDR3: CASSPMLTGSAFF; DNA: TGTGCCAGCAGCCCCATGTTGACAGGTTCGGCTTTCTTT; J: TRBJ1-1; V: TRBV5-6; D: .; size: few
CDR3: CASSQDPGQWHSPLHF; DNA: TGTGCCAGCAGCCAAGATCCCGGACAGTGGCATTCACCCCTCCACTTT; J: TRBJ1-6; V: TRBV4-2; D: .; size: few
CDR3: CASSRLPGGRETQYF; DNA: TGCGCCAGCAGCCGACTTCCAGGGGGCCGGGAGACCCAGTACTTC; J: TRBJ2-5; V: TRBV4-1; D: TRBD1; size: few
CDR3: CASSPGQGALGETQYF; DNA: TGCGCCAGCAGCCCCGGACAGGGGGCTTTGGGAGAGACCCAGTACTTC; J: TRBJ2-5; V: TRBV5-1; D: TRBD1; size: .
CDR3: CSASRGLETQYF; DNA: TGCAGTGCTAGCAGAGGGTTAGAGACCCAGTACTTC; J: TRBJ2-5; V: TRBV20-1; D: .; size: few
CDR3: CASSPGLANYNEQFF; DNA: TGTGCCAGCAGTCCGGGACTAGCGAACTACAATGAGCAGTTCTTC; J: TRBJ2-1; V: TRBV28; D: TRBD2; size: few
CDR3: CASSAGDFVEMGYTF; DNA: TGTGCCAGCAGCGCGGGGGACTTTGTCGAGATGGGCTACACCTTC; J: TRBJ1-2; V: TRBV9; D: .; size: few
CDR3: CASSLLTGANVLTF; DNA: TGTGCCAGCAGCCTTCTTACGGGGGCCAACGTCCTGACTTTC; J: TRBJ2-6; V: TRBV6-5; D: .; size: .
CDR3: CASSQDEDIQSYEQYF; DNA: TGTGCCAGCAGCCAAGATGAGGACATTCAATCCTACGAGCAGTACTTC; J: TRBJ2-7; V: TRBV3-1; D: .; size: many
CDR3: CASSLYRVSTGELFF; DNA: TGTGCCAGCAGCCTCTATCGAGTTAGCACCGGGGAGCTGTTTTTT; J: TRBJ2-2; V: TRBV9; D: .; size: .
CDR3: CASSPDLGGGNEQFF; DNA: TGCGCCAGCAGCCCTGATTTAGGGGGCGGGAATGAGCAGTTCTTC; J: TRBJ2-1; V: TRBV4-1; D: TRBD1; size: .
CDR3: CASSQRLADYEQYF; DNA: TGTGCCAGCAGCCAACGACTAGCCGACTACGAGCAGTACTTC; J: TRBJ2-7; V: TRBV7-9; D: TRBD2; size: few
CDR3: CASSPGTSRYYEQYF; DNA: TGTGCCAGCAGCCCGGGGACTAGCAGATACTACGAGCAGTACTTC; J: TRBJ2-7; V: TRBV7-9; D: TRBD2; size: .
CDR3: CAISEDRDSYEQYF; DNA: TGTGCCATCAGTGAAGACAGGGACTCCTACGAGCAGTACTTC; J: TRBJ2-7; V: TRBV10-3; D: TRBD1; size: many
CDR3: CASSEGERTEAFF; DNA: TGTGCCAGCAGCGAGGGGGAACGTACTGAAGCTTTCTTT; J: TRBJ1-1; V: TRBV3-1; D: .; size: .
CDR3: CASSQATGIYEQYF; DNA: TGCGCCAGCAGCCAAGCCACAGGGATATACGAGCAGTACTTC; J: TRBJ2-7; V: TRBV4-1; D: .; size: .
CDR3: CSAHGTASYGYTF; DNA: TGCAGCGCTCATGGGACAGCTTCCTATGGCTACACCTTC; J: TRBJ1-2; V: TRBV29-1; D: TRBD1; size: .